These T cell receptor beta chains were read from a single sample in a study of T-cell reconstitution after alpha-beta-depleted transplantation in children. TCRdb passed the PCR reads through MiXCR, listing each CDR3 protein once. The table has about 640,000 distinct CDR3 sequences, around 16% seen once. This specimen consisted of PBMCs from the stem cell graft donor, obtained from the stem cell graft. The receptors come from a human donor who donated a stem cell graft to a child with acute myeloid leukemia. The CDR3 runs from the conserved cysteine through the conserved F or W. D genes are given only for firm matches. Clone size appears in some rows only: once, few, many, or a class for an expanded clone.

TRBJ1-2 | TRBV29-1 | . | many | TGCAGCGTTGAGGGCCGGTTCCGCTACACCTTC | CSVEGRFRYTF
TRBJ1-1 | TRBV9 | . | few | TGTGCCAGCAGCGTAGAACTTAGCACTGAAGCTTTCTTT | CASSVELSTEAFF
TRBJ1-5 | TRBV24-1 | TRBD1 | . | TGTGCCACCAGTGCGGGGACAGATCTTCAGCCCCAGCATTTT | CATSAGTDLQPQHF
TRBJ1-2 | TRBV6-5 | TRBD1 | many | TGTGCCAGCAGTTCCAGGACAGGCAATGGCTACACCTTC | CASSSRTGNGYTF
TRBJ1-6 | TRBV20-1 | TRBD1 | many | TGCAGTGGCTCGCAGGGGGTGAACTCACCCCTCCACTTT | CSGSQGVNSPLHF
TRBJ2-3 | TRBV20-1 | . | many | TGCAGTGCTAGAGATGCTGGGGCGAAGATGGCAGATACGCAGTATTTT | CSARDAGAKMADTQYF
TRBJ2-3 | TRBV7-9 | . | many | TGTGTCAACGGGGGCAACACAGATACGCAGTATTTT | CVNGGNTDTQYF
TRBJ1-2 | TRBV20-1 | . | many | TGCAGTGCTAGAGGGCGGGGACTAAACTATGGCTACACCTTC | CSARGRGLNYGYTF
TRBJ2-1 | TRBV12-5 | TRBD1 | . | TGTGCTAGTGCCCCGGACAGGGGCCATGAGCAGTTCTTC | CASAPDRGHEQFF
TRBJ1-6 | TRBV7-9 | . | few | TGTGCCAGCAGCGGGATACCCCCGTCGCCCCTCCACTTT | CASSGIPPSPLHF
TRBJ1-5 | TRBV5-1 | . | many | TGCGCCAGCAGCTTGCGGCCCGGAGGTGATCAGCCCCAGCATTTT | CASSLRPGGDQPQHF
TRBJ1-4 | TRBV11-2 | TRBD1 | . | TGTGCCAGCAGCGCGACCGGGACAGGGAACGAAAAACTGTTTTTT | CASSATGTGNEKLFF
TRBJ1-1 | TRBV20-1 | . | few | TGCAGTGCTAGTGCGGGCCCTGAAGCTTTCTTT | CSASAGPEAFF
TRBJ1-5 | TRBV20-1 | . | . | TGCTGTGCTAGAGATCGGGGGGGCGAGGGAACTTATAGCAATCAGCCCCAGCATTTT | CCARDRGGEGTYSNQPQHF
TRBJ2-3 | TRBV20-1 | . | few | TGCAGTGATACGACAGGCACAGATACGCAGTATTTT | CSDTTGTDTQYF
TRBJ1-6 | TRBV27 | . | . | TGTGCCAGCAACAAAAGGGGAGGGTCACCCCTCCACTTT | CASNKRGGSPLHF
TRBJ1-1 | TRBV29-1 | . | many | TGCAGCGTTGTGGGTCGACACTCGAACACTGAAGCTTTCTTT | CSVVGRHSNTEAFF
TRBJ1-1 | TRBV29-1 | . | . | TGCAGCGTTGAAGGCCAGTTGGTCGGTATGGCTTTCTTT | CSVEGQLVGMAFF
TRBJ2-5 | TRBV4-3 | . | few | TGCGCCAGCAGCCAAGGAGCAGTAGAAGAGACCCAGTACTTC | CASSQGAVEETQYF
TRBJ2-1 | TRBV5-1 | . | . | TGCGCCAGCAGCCCCCGTGGGGTAGCGGTCGACAATGAGCAGTTCTTC | CASSPRGVAVDNEQFF
TRBJ2-1 | TRBV12-3/TRBV12-4 | TRBD2 | many | TGTGCCAGCACGTACATTCGGGGGGGAGACAATGAGCAGTTCTTC | CASTYIRGGDNEQFF
TRBJ2-2 | TRBV15 | . | . | TGTGCCACCAGCAGAGATCTACGGGGGCCCCTACAGAACACCGGGGAGCTGTTTTTT | CATSRDLRGPLQNTGELFF
TRBJ1-2 | TRBV24-1 | . | . | TGTGCCACCAGTGACCCCGGGATTTCAGAGATCCACTACACCTTC | CATSDPGISEIHYTF
TRBJ2-5 | TRBV11-2 | TRBD2 | many | TGTGCCAGCAGCATAAGGCCGGGGGGAACACAAGAGACCCAGTACTTC | CASSIRPGGTQETQYF
TRBJ2-5 | TRBV5-1 | TRBD1 | few | TGCGCCAGCAGAGAAGGACAGGGCTCCCTAGAGACCCAGTACTTC | CASREGQGSLETQYF
TRBJ1-2 | TRBV5-1 | TRBD1 | few | TGCGCCAGCAGCACCGGACAGGGTAGGGGCTACACCTTC | CASSTGQGRGYTF
TRBJ1-1 | TRBV20-1 | . | many | TGCAGTGCTATCGGGAACACTGAAGCTTTCTTT | CSAIGNTEAFF
TRBJ2-3 | TRBV18 | . | . | TGTGCCAGCATATACGCAGATACGCAGTATTTT | CASIYADTQYF
TRBJ2-5 | TRBV9 | . | few | TGTGCCAGCGGAACGGAGTCGAAAGAGACCCAGTACTTC | CASGTESKETQYF
TRBJ1-5 | TRBV7-8 | . | many | TGTGCCAGCAGCTTTGGGGGGCTAACTAGCAATCAGCCCCAGCATTTT | CASSFGGLTSNQPQHF
TRBJ1-1 | TRBV10-3 | TRBD1 | few | TGTGCCATCAACGAGGGACAGGGAAATACTGAAGCTTTCTTT | CAINEGQGNTEAFF
TRBJ1-1 | TRBV29-1 | TRBD1 | many | TGCAGCGTTGGCCCCGGACAGGACCCCACTGAAGCTTTCTTT | CSVGPGQDPTEAFF
TRBJ1-6 | TRBV7-2 | . | . | TGTGCCAGCAGCCCACAGGGTGGGATCTATAATTCACCCCTCCACTTT | CASSPQGGIYNSPLHF
TRBJ1-1 | TRBV7-2 | . | few | TGTGCCAGCAGCTTCTCTGGTTCGAACACTGAAGCTTTCTTT | CASSFSGSNTEAFF
TRBJ2-1 | TRBV6-5 | . | . | TGTGCCAGCAGTTACGAAGGCCAAGGGGCCAATGAGCAGTTCTTC | CASSYEGQGANEQFF
TRBJ2-7 | TRBV7-9 | . | . | TGTGCCAGCAGCTTAGCGGGGATTTCCTACGAGCAGTACTTC | CASSLAGISYEQYF
TRBJ2-1 | TRBV6-1 | TRBD1 | many | TGTGCCAGCAGTCTCCGGGACAGGGGGCGATATGAGCAGTTCTTC | CASSLRDRGRYEQFF
TRBJ2-3 | TRBV2 | . | few | TGTGCCAGCGTAACCAGGCACCAGTTCACAGATACGCAGTATTTT | CASVTRHQFTDTQYF
TRBJ2-2 | TRBV9 | TRBD1 | . | TGTGCCAGCAGCCCCCGCGGGACAGGAAACACCGGGGAGCTGTTTTTT | CASSPRGTGNTGELFF
TRBJ2-2 | TRBV20-1 | TRBD2 | many | TGCAGTGCTAGGGCGGGGGGCGCGAACGGGGAGCTGTTTTTT | CSARAGGANGELFF
TRBJ2-7 | TRBV5-5 | TRBD1 | few | TGTGCCAGCAGCTTGTTAACCGGGACAGATGAGCAGTACTTC | CASSLLTGTDEQYF
TRBJ2-5 | TRBV13 | . | few | TGTGCCAGCAGCATCCGCGGGGAGCCGACCCAGTACTTC | CASSIRGEPTQYF
TRBJ2-1 | TRBV20-1 | TRBD2 | . | TGCAGTGCTAGTGGGCGGCTAGCGGGGGGCCTATCCTACAATGAGCAGTTCTTC | CSASGRLAGGLSYNEQFF
TRBJ1-2 | TRBV9 | TRBD1 | many | TGTGCCAGCAGCGCGGGACAGGGGGCGTCTCATGGCTACACCTTC | CASSAGQGASHGYTF
TRBJ1-3 | TRBV12-3/TRBV12-4 | . | . | TGTGCCAGCAGTTTCTATCAGAAAACTGGAAACACCATATATTTT | CASSFYQKTGNTIYF
TRBJ2-3 | TRBV20-1 | . | many | TGCAGTGCTTTATTAACAGATACGCAGTATTTT | CSALLTDTQYF
TRBJ2-5 | TRBV7-2 | TRBD2 | few | TGTGCCAGCAGCTTCAACGGGGGGGTAAAAGAGACCCAGTACTTC | CASSFNGGVKETQYF
TRBJ2-2 | TRBV20-1 | TRBD1 | many | TGCAGTGCTTCCTACAGGGGGAACACCGGGGAGCTGTTTTTT | CSASYRGNTGELFF
TRBJ1-1 | TRBV7-2 | TRBD1 | . | TGTGCCAGCAGCTTAGGGACGACAGGGATCAACACTGAAGCTTTCTTT | CASSLGTTGINTEAFF
TRBJ1-1 | TRBV13 | TRBD1 | . | TGTGCCAGCAGCTTAGGGGGGGGGACAGGGGTGAACACTGAAGCTTTCTTT | CASSLGGGTGVNTEAFF
TRBJ2-3 | TRBV20-1 | TRBD2 | many | TGCAGTGCCCCTGGGGCGGGGGGTAGAGCGGGAACAGATACGCAGTATTTT | CSAPGAGGRAGTDTQYF
TRBJ2-7 | TRBV7-2 | . | many | TGTGCCAGCAGCTTAGCGCCGGGGACGTCCTCCTACGAGCAGTACTTC | CASSLAPGTSSYEQYF
TRBJ1-1 | TRBV5-5 | . | . | TGTGCCAGCAGTAGATGGGGGTTTAGCACTGAAGCTTTCTTT | CASSRWGFSTEAFF
TRBJ2-5 | TRBV24-1 | . | . | TGTGCCACCAGTGACAGAGCAGGGAGTGTGGAGACCCAGTACTTC | CATSDRAGSVETQYF
TRBJ2-3 | TRBV7-2 | . | . | TGTGCCAGCAGCCTTTTACTGAGGGATACGCAGTATTTT | CASSLLLRDTQYF